The subject of this entry is one T cell receptor (beta chain). What it binds is not known. Regarding donors, all were healthy bone marrow donors. 60 Vbeta and 13 Jbeta primers were used in PCR. TCRdb keeps only in-frame clones here, not all; method: immunoSEQ multiplex PCR. The sample carries approximately 160,000 clones, around 82% recorded once. The sample originates from a study of cytomegalovirus exposure and HLA in healthy donors. Findings and limits, study-wide: Presence/absence analyses assumed roughly uniform sequencing depth across donors, which may not hold.

The CDR3 length is 16 residues. J was trimmed by 3 bases and V by 5 bases; bases with no gene match: 10. Germline-derived CDR1 and CDR2 are SGHAT and FQDESV (reference sequence). The TCR comes from a male donor in good health and CMV-seronegative. The sequencing sample was made of PBMCs. The chain joins TRBV11-1 to TRBJ2-1, with 7 nucleotides matching TRBD2. The CDR3 sequence is CASSPFTAGDYNEQFF. The CDR3 DNA sequence: TGTGCCAGCAGCCCCTTTACGGCGGGAGACTACAATGAGCAGTTCTTC.